The 30 T cell receptor beta chains given below trace back to one sample, sequenced in a study of OX40 agonist ivuxolimab in advanced cancers. Generated by immunoSEQ multiplex PCR, the TCRdb table keeps only in-frame clones and is missing some. The repertoire includes approximately 68,000 clones, 80% to 85% of them detected once, and around 6.7% sits in the top ten. The sequenced sample was CD4+ or CD8+ T cells sorted from blood, obtained in a trial of the OX40 agonist ivuxolimab. The source of these receptors is an adult with an advanced solid tumor such as melanoma, head and neck, liver or kidney cancer.

The chain carries TRBV7-9 and TRBJ2-3; 8 bases line up with TRBD2. The CDR3 is 15 amino acids. V lost 2 bases, J lost 5 bases, and 6 bases stayed unmatched. CDR1 is SEHNR, CDR2 FQNEAQ, per germline (reference sequence). CDR3 DNA sequence: TGTGCCAGCAGCTTATTGGCGGGAGGTGGAGATACGCAGTATTTT. Translated, it gives CASSLLAGGGDTQYF.

V is TRBV5-1 and J is TRBJ1-1; tentative D call: TRBD1 (5 bases). Trimming cost V 0 bases and J 1 base, with 7 bases left between them. The CDR3 sequence is 14 residues long. The germline gives CDR1 SGHRS, CDR2 YFSETQ. In DNA, the CDR3 is TGCGCCAGCAGCTTGGATACAGGGAACACTGAAGCTTTCTTT. This codes for CASSLDTGNTEAFF. Full variable domain (rest looked up from reference TRBV5-1 and TRBJ1-1): KAGVTQTPRYLIKTRGQQVTLSCSPISGHRSVSWYQQTPGQGLQFLFEYFSETQRNKGNFPGRFSGRQFSNSRSEMNVSTLELGDSALYLCASSLDTGNTEAFFGQGTRLTVV.

This chain links TRBV4-1 with TRBJ2-3; the D is unclear. This CDR3 comprises 15 residues. From germline, CDR1 is MGHRA and CDR2 YSYEKL. Deletions cut 1 base from V and 3 bases from J, with 11 bases between. The CDR3 DNA follows: TGCGCCAGCAGCCAAGCGGGTCAGGTTACAGATACGCAGTATTTT. Its translation: CASSQAGQVTDTQYF.

This clone was seen only a few times. The chain employs TRBV6-1 and TRBJ2-3, with 9 bases lining up with TRBD1. The CDR3 runs to 16 residues. Germline trimming cut 1 base from V and 3 bases from J; bases unmatched to any gene: 5. CDR1 is MNHNS, CDR2 SASEGT, per germline. The CDR3 nucleotides read TGTGCCAGCAGTGAAGGTGGGACAGGGATAACAGATACGCAGTATTTT. It specifies CASSEGGTGITDTQYF.

In this sample, this clone turned up once. This sequence joins TRBV14 and TRBJ2-5, with D perhaps TRBD2 (5 bases). Trimming removed 0 bases from V and 5 bases from J, with 13 bases in between. CDR1 and CDR2 (germline): SGHDN, FVKESK. The CDR3 is made up of 15 amino acids. Written as DNA, the CDR3 is TGTGCCAGCAGCCAAGATATAGCGCGCCGGGAGACCCAGTACTTC. Translated: CASSQDIARRETQYF.

This clone occurred once. The J gene is TRBJ1-1, the V gene TRBV19, with TRBD1 identical over 11 bases. Germline assignment: CDR1 LNHDA and CDR2 SQIVND (reference sequence). This CDR3 is 15 amino acids long. V trimming: 5 bases; J trimming: 5 bases; junction bases outside the gene matches: 7. The DNA of the CDR3 is TGTGCCAGTAGTGCGACCGGGACAGGGGGAACTGAAGCTTTCTTT. Amino acid sequence: CASSATGTGGTEAFF.

This clone was detected once. The V call is TRBV5-4, the J call TRBJ2-5, with TRBD2 matching 8 bases. This CDR3 is 16 amino acids long. Trimming cost V 0 bases and J 1 base; bases outside gene matches: 5. CDR1 is SGHNT, CDR2 YYREEE, per germline (reference sequence). The CDR3 DNA sequence: TGTGCCAGCAGCTTGGACGTAGCGGGGAGCCAAGAGACCCAGTACTTC. This codes for CASSLDVAGSQETQYF.

This clone was counted a single time. The chain couples TRBV7-8 to TRBJ1-1, with D hard to call. In germline, CDR1 is SGHVS, CDR2 FQNEAQ. The CDR3 is 13 amino acids. V lost 6 bases and J 1 base, leaving 9 bases between the germline ends. CDR3 coding DNA: TGTGCCAGCAGGACCCTTTCGAACACTGAAGCTTTCTTT. Amino acids: CASRTLSNTEAFF.

On this clone itself: A junction boundary mismatches the germline segment, possibly from a read error. The chain employs TRBV5-3 and TRBJ2-2; tentative D call: TRBD2 (5 bases). TRBV5-3 is placed among ORFs of uncertain function. There are 11 residues in the CDR3. CDR3 residues: CLRGNTGELFF. The CDR3 DNA reads TGCTTACGGGGAAACACCGGGGAGCTGTTTTTT.

This chain uses TRBV28 with TRBJ2-7, with 7 bases matching TRBD1. The J segment lost 4 bases and the V segment lost 2 bases, leaving 8 bases of the junction unmatched. Germline V lookup: CDR1 MDHEN, CDR2 SYDVKM. The length of the CDR3 is 15 residues. The CDR3 nucleotides are TGTGCCAGCAGTTTACTGTTAGGGGGCATTTACGAGCAGTACTTC. Amino acids: CASSLLLGGIYEQYF.

This chain uses TRBV27 with TRBJ1-5, with TRBD1 matching over 7 bases. The CDR3 is 17 amino acids. V trimming: 6 bases; J trimming: 0 bases; junction bases outside the gene matches: 11. Germline CDR1 reads MNHEY; CDR2 reads SMNVEV (reference sequence). The CDR3 loop is CASSQVGTDDSNQPQHF. DNA of the CDR3: TGTGCCAGCAGCCAGGTCGGGACAGACGATAGCAATCAGCCCCAGCATTTT.

This clone is a singleton in its sample. This chain links TRBV10-3 with TRBJ1-1; 7 bases map to TRBD1. CDR3 length: 15 amino acids. Looked up from germline, CDR1 is ENHRY and CDR2 is SYGVKD. V gave up 2 bases and J gave up 4 bases; unmatched junction bases: 7. Here the CDR3 reads CAISENRGQGTEAFF. The CDR3 DNA follows: TGTGCCATCAGTGAGAACAGGGGTCAGGGCACTGAAGCTTTCTTT.

The chain combines TRBV2 with TRBJ2-2; 8 positions agree with TRBD1. CDR1 SNHLY and CDR2 FYNNEI come from the germline V gene. The CDR3 is 15 residues long. V was clipped by 6 bases and J by 2 bases; unmatched bases: 5. This CDR3 is CASRSTGANTGELFF. Written as DNA, the CDR3 is TGTGCCAGCAGATCGACAGGGGCTAACACCGGGGAGCTGTTTTTT. The full variable domain, with the rest looked up from reference TRBV2 and TRBJ2-2, is EPEVTQTPSHQVTQMGQEVILRCVPISNHLYFYWYRQILGQKVEFLVSFYNNEISEKSEIFDDQFSVERPDGSNFTLKIRSTKLEDSAMYFCASRSTGANTGELFFGEGSRLTVL.

The V call is TRBV5-1, the J call TRBJ2-1; the D call may be TRBD1 or TRBD2 (5 bases each). The V end lost 1 base, the J end lost 0 bases, and 8 bases lay between the germline ends. The CDR3 runs 15 residues. CDR1 and CDR2 from the germline V gene are SGHRS and YFSETQ. The CDR3 DNA sequence: TGCGCCAGCAGCTTGCGAGGGGCCTCCTACAATGAGCAGTTCTTC. This sequence encodes CASSLRGASYNEQFF.

V is TRBV2 and J is TRBJ2-5; possible D gene TRBD2, 6 bases. This CDR3 spans 13 amino acids. CDR1 and CDR2 from the germline V gene are SNHLY and FYNNEI. V lost 5 bases to trimming and J lost 4 bases, with 11 bases between them. CDR3 nucleotides: TGTGCCAGCAGTATGCCTAGCGTAGAGACCCAGTACTTC. It translates to CASSMPSVETQYF.

The sample holds many counts of this clone. The CDR3 DNA sequence: TGCAGCGGCCTAACAGGGGAAGCTTTCTTT. Its translation: CSGLTGEAFF. The genes are TRBV29-1 and TRBJ1-1; TRBD1 is a possible D gene (6 bases). This CDR3 has 10 amino acids. The ends were cut back, 7 bases at V and 8 bases at J, with 11 bases in the middle. Germline CDR1 and CDR2: SQVTM and ANQGSEA.

This clone was counted once. The chain has TRBV25-1 and TRBJ2-7; 9 bases are a match to TRBD2. Trimming cost V 6 bases and J 2 bases; bases outside gene matches: 5. The CDR3 covers 14 residues. The germline V gene has CDR1 MGHDK and CDR2 SYGVNS. CDR3 amino acids: CASRTSGSTYEQYF. The DNA of the CDR3 is TGTGCCAGCAGAACTAGCGGGTCGACCTACGAGCAGTACTTC.

This clone was picked up one time. V and J are TRBV10-3 and TRBJ1-5, with D perhaps TRBD1 (5 bases). V lost 0 bases and J lost 1, with 16 bases in between. There are 18 residues in the CDR3. Germline V gene sequence: CDR1 ENHRY, CDR2 SYGVKD. CDR3 amino acids: CAISESFQGLSSNQPQHF. Here the CDR3 DNA reads TGTGCCATCAGTGAGTCCTTCCAGGGACTATCGAGCAATCAGCCCCAGCATTTT.

The chain couples TRBV6-1 to TRBJ1-3; 7 bases are a match to TRBD1. The V gene end was trimmed by 6 bases and the J gene end by 0 bases; junction bases not matched to a gene: 5. This CDR3 comprises 15 residues. CDR1 and CDR2 (germline): MNHNS, SASEGT. CDR3 sequence reads: CASSTRGSSGNTIYF. The DNA of the CDR3 is TGTGCCAGCAGCACCAGGGGGAGCTCTGGAAACACCATATATTTT.

The chain uses TRBV19 and TRBJ1-1; a possible D gene is TRBD1 (5 bases). This CDR3 is built from 13 residues. Germline values: CDR1 LNHDA, CDR2 SQIVND (reference sequence). Deletions cut 0 bases from V and 7 bases from J, with 9 bases between. CDR3 DNA sequence: TGTGCCAGTAGTATAGAAACGGGACGTGAAGCTTTCTTT. It translates to CASSIETGREAFF.

V is TRBV28 and J is TRBJ2-2; maybe TRBD1 (6 bases). The CDR3 extends over 14 amino acids. Per the germline V gene, CDR1 is MDHEN and CDR2 is SYDVKM. Trimming removed 6 bases from V and 3 bases from J, with 11 bases in between. In nucleotides, the CDR3 is TGTGCCAGCAGGCTTGGGGGCGACACCGGGGAGCTGTTTTTT. Amino acid sequence: CASRLGGDTGELFF.

A single count supports this clone. V and J are TRBV7-9 and TRBJ1-1; D unclear. Looked up from germline, CDR1 is SEHNR and CDR2 is FQNEAQ (reference sequence). V lost 5 bases, J lost 11 bases, and 18 bases lay in between. The CDR3 loop spans 13 amino acids. CDR3 nucleotides: TGTGCCAGCAGCCTAGAGAACCATGCGGGGGCTTTCTTT. Translating it yields CASSLENHAGAFF.

With respect to this clone: The germline gene is not matched at one end of the junction; a read error may be the cause. V is TRBV5-4 and J is TRBJ2-6; TRBD1 might be the D (6 bases). Germline assignment: CDR1 SGHNT and CDR2 YYREEE (reference sequence). There are 14 residues in the CDR3. The CDR3 DNA follows: TGCGCCAGCAGCCAAGATAAACAGGGTACCGTCCTGACTTTC. Protein product: CASSQDKQGTVLTF.

A few counts support this clone. This chain connects TRBV6-1 to TRBJ1-2; D is undetermined. The CDR3 extends over 12 amino acids. V was cut by 1 base and J by 8 bases, with 8 bases left in between. CDR1 MNHNS and CDR2 SASEGT come from the germline V gene. In DNA, the CDR3 is TGTGCCAGCAGTGAAGTGGGAAACGGCTACACCTTC. It translates to CASSEVGNGYTF.

As to this clone: Germline is not matched at one junction end, which may reflect a read error. The chain uses TRBV6-1 and TRBJ2-5; D gene unclear. This CDR3 is built from 14 residues. The germline CDR1 and CDR2 sequences are MNHNS and SASEGT. In DNA form, the CDR3 reads TGTGCCATCAGTGAAGACCAGTTGCTGGAGACCCAGTACTTC. Translation gives CAISEDQLLETQYF.

The genes are TRBV19 and TRBJ1-2; D unresolved. This CDR3 has 14 amino acids. CDR1 and CDR2 from the germline V gene are LNHDA and SQIVND (reference sequence). V lost 3 bases, J lost 8 bases, and 16 bases lay in between. The CDR3 loop reads CASSMVASRRGYTF. In DNA form, the CDR3 reads TGTGCCAGTAGTATGGTTGCGTCCCGCCGGGGCTACACCTTC.

This chain links TRBV6-4 with TRBJ2-3; 7 nucleotides agree with TRBD2. Germline CDR1 reads MRHNA; CDR2 reads SNTAGT. The V gene end was trimmed by 7 bases and the J gene end by 5 bases; junction bases not matched to a gene: 9. The CDR3 has 14 residues. The CDR3 region has the DNA TGTGCCAGCACCGTGGGGGGGGGAGAAGATACGCAGTATTTT. Translation gives CASTVGGGEDTQYF.

The rearrangement joins TRBV19 to TRBJ2-1; possibly TRBD1 for D (6 bases). Germline V gene data show CDR1 as LNHDA and CDR2 as SQIVND (reference sequence). Trimming removed 3 bases from V and 5 bases from J, with 11 bases in between. The CDR3 consists of 14 residues. This CDR3 is CASSMGAPNNEQFF. The CDR3 bases are TGTGCCAGTAGTATGGGGGCGCCAAACAATGAGCAGTTCTTC.

This clone was seen only a few times. This sequence joins TRBV18 and TRBJ2-5; TRBD1 is a possible D gene (6 bases). Germline CDR1 and CDR2: KGHSH and LQKENI. This CDR3 contains 16 residues. Trimming removed 6 bases at V and 0 bases at J, with 17 bases between. This CDR3 is CASSLVSGADQETQYF. For the CDR3, the DNA is TGTGCCAGCTCCCTGGTGTCAGGGGCCGACCAAGAGACCCAGTACTTC.

This clone came up a few times. The rearrangement uses TRBV6-5 and TRBJ1-2, with D perhaps TRBD1 (5 bases). In germline, CDR1 is MNHEY, CDR2 SVGAGI. V was clipped by 8 bases and J by 0 bases, with 13 bases between them. The CDR3 is made up of 14 amino acids. The CDR3 reads CASGTGLSNYGYTF. CDR3 sequence (DNA): TGTGCCAGCGGAACAGGCTTATCTAACTATGGCTACACCTTC.